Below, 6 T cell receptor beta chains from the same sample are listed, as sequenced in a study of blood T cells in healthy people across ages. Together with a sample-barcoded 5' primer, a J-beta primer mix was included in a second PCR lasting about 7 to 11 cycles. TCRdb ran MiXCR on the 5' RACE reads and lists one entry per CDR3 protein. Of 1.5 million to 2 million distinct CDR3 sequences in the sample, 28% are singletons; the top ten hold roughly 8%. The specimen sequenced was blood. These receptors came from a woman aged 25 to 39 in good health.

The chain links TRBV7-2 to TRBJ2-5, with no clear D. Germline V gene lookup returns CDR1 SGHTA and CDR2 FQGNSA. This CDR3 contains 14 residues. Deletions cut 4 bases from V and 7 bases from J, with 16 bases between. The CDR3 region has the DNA TGTGCCAGCAGCTCCCGTGAAGGCCCCGGGACCCAGTACTTC. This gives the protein CASSSREGPGTQYF.

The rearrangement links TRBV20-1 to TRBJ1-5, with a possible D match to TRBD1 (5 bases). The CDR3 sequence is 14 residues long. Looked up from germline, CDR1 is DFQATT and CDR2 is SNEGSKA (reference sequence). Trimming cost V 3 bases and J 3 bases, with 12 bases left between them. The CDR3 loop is CSASLGRINQPQHF. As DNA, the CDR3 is TGCAGTGCTAGTTTGGGGCGGATCAATCAGCCCCAGCATTTT.

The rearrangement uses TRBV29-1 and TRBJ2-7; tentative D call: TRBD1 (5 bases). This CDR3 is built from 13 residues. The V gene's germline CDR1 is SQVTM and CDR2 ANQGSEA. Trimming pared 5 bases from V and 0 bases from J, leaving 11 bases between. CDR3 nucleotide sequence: TGCAGCGTTAGGGCAGGGCCCTCCTACGAGCAGTACTTC. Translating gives CSVRAGPSYEQYF.

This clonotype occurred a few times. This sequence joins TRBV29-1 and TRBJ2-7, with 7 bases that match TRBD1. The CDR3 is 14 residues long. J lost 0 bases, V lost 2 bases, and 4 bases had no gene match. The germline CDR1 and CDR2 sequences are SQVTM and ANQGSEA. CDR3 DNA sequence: TGCAGCGTTGAAACACAGGGGATCTCCTACGAGCAGTACTTC. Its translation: CSVETQGISYEQYF.

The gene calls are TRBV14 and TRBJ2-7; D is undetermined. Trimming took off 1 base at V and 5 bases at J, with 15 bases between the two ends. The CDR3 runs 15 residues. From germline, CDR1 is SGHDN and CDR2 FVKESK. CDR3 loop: CASSQVPAVEDEQYF. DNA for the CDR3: TGTGCCAGCAGCCAAGTCCCTGCAGTCGAGGACGAGCAGTACTTC.

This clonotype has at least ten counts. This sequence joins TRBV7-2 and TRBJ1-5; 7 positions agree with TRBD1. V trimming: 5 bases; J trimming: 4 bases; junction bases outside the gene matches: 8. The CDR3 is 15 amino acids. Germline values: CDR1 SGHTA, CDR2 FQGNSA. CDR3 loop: CASSTHRQGNQPQHF. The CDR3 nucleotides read TGTGCCAGCAGCACACACAGACAGGGAAATCAGCCCCAGCATTTT.